This TCR beta chain was sequenced in a study of T-cell memory formation after mild COVID-19. This clonotype appeared a few times. What it recognizes is unknown. The germline gives CDR1 MDHEN, CDR2 SYDVKM. The V end lost 4 bases, the J end lost 9 bases, and 12 bases lay between the germline ends. CDR3 length: 13 amino acids. TCRdb processed the 5' RACE reads anew with MiXCR; each CDR3 protein has one entry. The sample lists hundreds of thousands of distinct CDR3 sequences; more than 15% were seen once. Points from the study as a whole: Among contracting clones, CD4+ were mainly CM/EM and CD8+ enriched in EMRA.

Sequences were obtained from PBMCs or a T cell subset sorted from them (not recorded which). This sequence joins TRBV28 and TRBJ2-2; D might be TRBD2 (5 bases). The sequence derives from a man aged 18 to 30 who had mild COVID-19 (a few samples of this study predate the infection). Cell type and time point are not known. CDR3 in amino acids: CASSSAGLRELFF. The CDR3 coding sequence is TGTGCCAGCAGTTCGGCGGGCCTAAGGGAGCTGTTTTTT.